This paragraph covers one TCR beta chain sequence. This clone was counted once. Its binding antigen is unknown. No base qualities exist here, and no much larger clone lies one base off it. The data were taken from a study of OX40 agonist ivuxolimab in advanced cancers. Concerning the study at large: Ivuxolimab, which targeted the costimulatory receptor OX40 (CD134), was an agonistic, fully human IgG2 monoclonal antibody. Partial responses were achieved by three dose-escalation patients, of whom one had hepatocellular carcinoma and two had cutaneous melanoma. The paper covers the monotherapy dose-escalation part of the phase I ivuxolimab trial, which included N ≈ 57 patients. The purpose of peripheral TCRbeta sequencing was to test whether ivuxolimab changed TCR sequence diversity and led to clonal T-cell expansion. Intravenous ivuxolimab was administered to patients every 2 weeks at six dose levels: 0.01, 0.1, 0.3, 1.5, 3 and 10 mg/kg. Patients were allowed to have had prior anti-PD-1, anti-PD-L1 or anti-CTLA-4 therapy, and around 40% of the dose-escalation patients had previously received checkpoint inhibitors. Of the 50 or so patients in dose escalation, around 20 had hepatocellular carcinoma, approximately 15 had melanoma, 9 had renal cell carcinoma and 9 had head and neck cancer. A male proportion of 82.7% and a mean age of 60 years, ranging from roughly 23 to 90, were recorded for the dose-escalation cohort. What the authors observed across the whole study: After ivuxolimab, expanded clones were on average more numerous among CD8+ T cells than among CD4+ T cells. Clonal expansion of both CD4+ and CD8+ blood T cells was observed from baseline to week 6 at doses 0.1 to 3.0 mg/kg. In the 0.1-3.0 mg/kg groups, partial responders were among the patients with the lowest normalized peripheral clonal expansion, particularly in CD8+ T cells. The antigen specificity of the clonally expanded peripheral T cells was not determined. Low levels of normalized T-cell clonal expansion were also seen in some patients who did not respond.

To sequence the TCRbeta CDR3 region, genomic DNA was isolated from the sorted cells. The immunoSEQ Assay was used for sequencing of TCRbeta CDR3 regions. TCRdb obtained this table from immuneACCESS and retained in-frame rearrangements with V and J assigned. These tables miss some clones; where compared with another copy, unresolved V genes account for less than half of the shortfall, and the remainder is unexplained. The sample has tens of thousands of clones on record, roughly 87% of them singletons. The top ten clones comprise approximately 2.8% of the sample. The cysteine opens and the phenylalanine closes a CDR3 of 18 amino acids. Only the CDR3 DNA is retained, 54 bases long and in frame from the first base. Cut back by 5 bases and 0 bases, the V and J ends lie 19 bases apart. CDR1 and CDR2 were assigned from the germline V gene as SGHAT and FQNNGV. The trial excluded patients who had a history of autoimmune disease or who were on systemic immunosuppression. Peripheral blood for TCR sequencing was drawn from every dose cohort at baseline, at cycle 4 day 1 and at cycle 7 day 1. Samples came from an open-label, multicenter, first-in-human phase I dose-escalation trial of ivuxolimab. The trial enrolled adults with locally advanced or metastatic head and neck squamous cell, hepatocellular, melanoma or renal cell carcinoma. CD4+ and CD8+ T cells were sorted separately from peripheral blood before TCR sequencing.

The source is an adult with an advanced solid tumor such as melanoma, head and neck, liver or kidney cancer. The sample in question was CD4+ or CD8+ T cells sorted from blood, obtained in a trial of the OX40 agonist ivuxolimab. The rearrangement combines TRBV11-2 with TRBJ2-2; TRBD1 could be the D gene, as 8 bases match. The nucleotides read TGTGCCAGCAGCCAGGGGGCCTTCGCGGGAGCGAACACCGGGGAGCTGTTTTTT. Its translation is CASSQGAFAGANTGELFF.